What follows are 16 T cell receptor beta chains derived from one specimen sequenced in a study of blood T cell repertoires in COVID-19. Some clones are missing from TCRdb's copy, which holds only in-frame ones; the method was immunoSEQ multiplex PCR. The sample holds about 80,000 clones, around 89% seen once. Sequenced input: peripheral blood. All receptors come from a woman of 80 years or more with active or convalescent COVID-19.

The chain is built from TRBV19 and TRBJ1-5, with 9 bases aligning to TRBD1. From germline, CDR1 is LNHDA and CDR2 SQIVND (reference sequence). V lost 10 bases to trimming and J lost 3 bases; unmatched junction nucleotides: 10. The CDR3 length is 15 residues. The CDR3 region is CATKGNRGLNQPQHF. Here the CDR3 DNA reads TGTGCCACTAAGGGGAACAGGGGGCTCAATCAGCCCCAGCATTTT.

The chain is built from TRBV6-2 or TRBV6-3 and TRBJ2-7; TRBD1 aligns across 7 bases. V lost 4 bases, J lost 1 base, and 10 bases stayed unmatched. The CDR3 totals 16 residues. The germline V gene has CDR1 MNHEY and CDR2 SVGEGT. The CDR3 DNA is TGTGCCAGCAGTTCACTCCTACGACAGGGATCCTACGAGCAGTACTTC. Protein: CASSSLLRQGSYEQYF.

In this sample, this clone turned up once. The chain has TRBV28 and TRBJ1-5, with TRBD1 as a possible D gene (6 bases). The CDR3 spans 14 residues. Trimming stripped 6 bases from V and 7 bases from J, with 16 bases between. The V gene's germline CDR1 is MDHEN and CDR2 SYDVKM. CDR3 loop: CASSQTGARQPQHF. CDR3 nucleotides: TGTGCCAGCAGCCAGACAGGAGCACGGCAGCCCCAGCATTTT.

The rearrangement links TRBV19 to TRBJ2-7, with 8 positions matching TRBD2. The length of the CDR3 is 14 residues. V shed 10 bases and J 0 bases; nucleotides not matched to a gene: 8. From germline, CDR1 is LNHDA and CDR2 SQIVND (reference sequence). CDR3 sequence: CATRIRGGSYEQYF. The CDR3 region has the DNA TGTGCCACCAGGATCCGGGGGGGCTCCTACGAGCAGTACTTC.

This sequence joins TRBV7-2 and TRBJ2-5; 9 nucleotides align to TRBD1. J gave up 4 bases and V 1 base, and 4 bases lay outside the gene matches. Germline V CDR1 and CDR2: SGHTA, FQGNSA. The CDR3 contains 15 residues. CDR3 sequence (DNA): TGTGCCAGCAGCTTAGACAGGGGGCCTTCAGAGACCCAGTACTTC. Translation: CASSLDRGPSETQYF. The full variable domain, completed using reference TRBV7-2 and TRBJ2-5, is GAGVSQSPSNKVTEKGKDVELRCDPISGHTALYWYRQSLGQGLEFLIYFQGNSAPDKSGLPSDRFSAERTGGSVSTLTIQRTQQEDSAVYLCASSLDRGPSETQYFGPGTRLLVL.

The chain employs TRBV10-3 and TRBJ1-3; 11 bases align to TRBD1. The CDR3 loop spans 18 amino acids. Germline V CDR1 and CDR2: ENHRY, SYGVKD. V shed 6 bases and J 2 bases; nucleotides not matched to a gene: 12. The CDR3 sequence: CAIRAGTGGKSTGNTIYF. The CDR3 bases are TGTGCCATCAGAGCGGGGACAGGGGGAAAATCAACTGGAAACACCATATATTTT.

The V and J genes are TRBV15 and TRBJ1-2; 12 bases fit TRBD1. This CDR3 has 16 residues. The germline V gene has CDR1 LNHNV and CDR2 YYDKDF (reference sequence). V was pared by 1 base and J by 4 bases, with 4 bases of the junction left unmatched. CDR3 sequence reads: CATSRGGQGALYGYTF. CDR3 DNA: TGTGCCACCAGCAGAGGGGGACAGGGGGCCCTCTATGGCTACACCTTC.

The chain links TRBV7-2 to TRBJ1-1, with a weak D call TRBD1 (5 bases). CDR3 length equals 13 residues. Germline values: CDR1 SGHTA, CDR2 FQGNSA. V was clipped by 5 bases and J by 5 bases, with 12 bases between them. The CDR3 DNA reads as TGTGCCAGCAGCCCCTCTCAGGGTACTGAAGCTTTCTTT. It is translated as CASSPSQGTEAFF.

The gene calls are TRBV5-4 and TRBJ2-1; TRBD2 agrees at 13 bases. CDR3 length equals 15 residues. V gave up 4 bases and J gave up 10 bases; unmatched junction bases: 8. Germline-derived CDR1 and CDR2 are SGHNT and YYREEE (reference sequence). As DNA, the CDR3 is TGTGCCAGCAGCCTAGGACTAGCGGGAGTGCGGGAGCAGTTCTTC. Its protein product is CASSLGLAGVREQFF.

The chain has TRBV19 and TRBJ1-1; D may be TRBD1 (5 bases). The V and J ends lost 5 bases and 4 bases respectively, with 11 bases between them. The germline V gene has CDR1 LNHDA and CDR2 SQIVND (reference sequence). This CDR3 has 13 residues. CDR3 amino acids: CASSSLRGTEAFF. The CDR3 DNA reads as TGTGCCAGTAGTTCCCTTAGGGGCACTGAAGCTTTCTTT.

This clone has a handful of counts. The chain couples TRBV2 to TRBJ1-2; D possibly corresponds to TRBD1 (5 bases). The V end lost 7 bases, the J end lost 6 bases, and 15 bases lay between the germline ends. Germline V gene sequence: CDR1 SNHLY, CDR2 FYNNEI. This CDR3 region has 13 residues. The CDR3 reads CASTKWAGHGYTF. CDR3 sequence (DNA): TGTGCCAGCACCAAATGGGCAGGGCATGGCTACACCTTC.

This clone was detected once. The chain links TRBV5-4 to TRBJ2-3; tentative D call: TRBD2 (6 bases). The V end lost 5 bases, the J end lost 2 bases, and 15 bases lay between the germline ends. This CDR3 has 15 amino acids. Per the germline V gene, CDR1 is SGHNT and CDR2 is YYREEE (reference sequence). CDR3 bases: TGTGCCAGCAGTCATTCTCGGGGGTACACAGATACGCAGTATTTT. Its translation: CASSHSRGYTDTQYF.

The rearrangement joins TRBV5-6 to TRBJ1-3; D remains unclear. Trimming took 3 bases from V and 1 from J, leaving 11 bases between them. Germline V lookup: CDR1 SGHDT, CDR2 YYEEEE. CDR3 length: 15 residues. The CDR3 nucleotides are TGTGCCAGCAGCTACCAGACAAGATCTGGAAACACCATATATTTT. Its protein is CASSYQTRSGNTIYF.

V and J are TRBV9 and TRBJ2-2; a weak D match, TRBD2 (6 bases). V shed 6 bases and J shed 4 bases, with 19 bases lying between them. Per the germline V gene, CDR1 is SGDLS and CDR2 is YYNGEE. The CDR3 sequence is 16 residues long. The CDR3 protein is CASNRALGRSTGELFF. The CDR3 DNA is TGTGCCAGCAACAGAGCGTTGGGGAGGAGCACCGGGGAGCTGTTTTTT.

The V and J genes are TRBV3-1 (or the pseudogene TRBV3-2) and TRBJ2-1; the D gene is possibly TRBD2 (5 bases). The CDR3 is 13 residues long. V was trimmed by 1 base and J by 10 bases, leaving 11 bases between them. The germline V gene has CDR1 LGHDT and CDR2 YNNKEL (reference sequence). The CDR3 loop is CASSQVDSGEQFF. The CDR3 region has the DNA TGTGCCAGCAGCCAAGTGGATTCGGGGGAGCAGTTCTTC.

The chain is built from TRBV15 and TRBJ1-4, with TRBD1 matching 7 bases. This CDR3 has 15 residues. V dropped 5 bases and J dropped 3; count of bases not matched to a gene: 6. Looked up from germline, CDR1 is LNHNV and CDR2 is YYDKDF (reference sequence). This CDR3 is CATSYRQGSNEKLFF. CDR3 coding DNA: TGTGCCACCAGCTACCGACAGGGATCTAATGAAAAACTGTTTTTT.